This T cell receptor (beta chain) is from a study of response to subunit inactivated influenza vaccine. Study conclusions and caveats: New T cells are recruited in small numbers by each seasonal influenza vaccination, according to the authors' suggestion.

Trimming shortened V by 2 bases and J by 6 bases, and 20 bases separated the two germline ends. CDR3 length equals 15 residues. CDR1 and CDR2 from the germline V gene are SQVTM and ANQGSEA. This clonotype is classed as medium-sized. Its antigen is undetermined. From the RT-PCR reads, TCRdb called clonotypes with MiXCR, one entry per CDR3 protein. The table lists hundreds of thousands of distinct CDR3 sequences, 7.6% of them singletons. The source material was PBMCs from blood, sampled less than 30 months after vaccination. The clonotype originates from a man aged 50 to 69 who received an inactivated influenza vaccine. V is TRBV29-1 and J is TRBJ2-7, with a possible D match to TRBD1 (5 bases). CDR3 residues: CSVEHPGAGQSEQYF. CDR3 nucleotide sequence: TGCAGCGTTGAACACCCTGGGGCAGGGCAATCCGAGCAGTACTTC.